This TCR beta chain was sequenced during a study of cytomegalovirus exposure and HLA in healthy donors. Study-level findings and limits: Later analysis associated a missense DCLRE1C variant with TCR beta V- and J-gene trimming. Sequencing artifact likely explains a cluster of highly shared sequence variants. HLA alleles showed associations with about 17,000 TCR beta sequences in a later analysis, at a 0.05 false discovery rate.

A note on this clone: Antigen specificity is unknown.

The CDR3 totals 16 residues. The germline gives CDR1 MNHEY, CDR2 SMNVEV (reference sequence). V shed 6 bases, J shed 12 bases, and the junction held 18 bases outside the gene matches. The PCR used 60 Vbeta and 13 Jbeta primers. Clones were read by immunoSEQ multiplex PCR, and TCRdb kept only the in-frame ones, dropping some. The sample records about 280,000 clones, 70% to 90% being singletons. Sample: PBMCs. The genes are TRBV27 and TRBJ2-1, with 9 bases aligning to TRBD1. This receptor was taken from a woman between 18 and 29 years old in good health and CMV-seronegative. The CDR3, as DNA: TGTGCCAGCAGACTGACGGGACAGGGAAATAATTTGGGGCAGTTCTTC. This gives the protein CASRLTGQGNNLGQFF.